This is a list of T cell receptor beta chains from one sample in a study of cytomegalovirus exposure and HLA in healthy donors. Sequenced by immunoSEQ multiplex PCR; TCRdb stores in-frame clones only, minus some. The table lists hundreds of thousands of clones, around 79% of them singletons. The sample taken for sequencing was PBMCs. These receptors were obtained from a male donor in good health and CMV-seronegative. Both conserved end residues are part of each CDR3. The order of the fields is clone size, D gene, J gene, V gene, CDR3 DNA, CDR3 protein. D genes are given only for firm matches. Where a row states a size, it is once, few, many or the class of an expanded clone; other rows omit it.

size: -; D: TRBD1; J: TRBJ2-2; V: TRBV5-1; DNA: TGCGCCAGCAGCGCCGGGACAGGGGTTGTAGGGGAGCTGTTTTTT; CDR3: CASSAGTGVVGELFF
size: few; D: -; J: TRBJ2-5; V: TRBV5-8; DNA: TGTGCCAGCAGAAGAGGCGAGACCCAGTACTTC; CDR3: CASRRGETQYF
size: -; D: TRBD1; J: TRBJ1-1; V: TRBV14; DNA: TGTGCCAGCAGCCAAGAGGACGAGACAGGGTGGGGCACTGAAGCTTTCTTT; CDR3: CASSQEDETGWGTEAFF
size: -; D: TRBD1; J: TRBJ2-5; V: TRBV7-9; DNA: TGTGCCAGCAGCAGTCCCGGGACAGGGCAAGAGACCCAGTACTTC; CDR3: CASSSPGTGQETQYF
size: -; D: TRBD1; J: TRBJ1-4; V: TRBV9; DNA: TGTGCCAGCAGCAATGGACAGGGGGCCTCAGATAATGAAAAACTGTTTTTT; CDR3: CASSNGQGASDNEKLFF
size: -; D: -; J: TRBJ2-3; V: TRBV5-1; DNA: TGCGCCAGCAGCTTGGGACACAGCACAGATACGCAGTATTTT; CDR3: CASSLGHSTDTQYF
size: -; D: TRBD1; J: TRBJ2-2; V: TRBV28; DNA: TGTGCCAGCAGTTCCGGGGACAGCAACACCGGGGAGCTGTTTTTT; CDR3: CASSSGDSNTGELFF
size: -; D: -; J: TRBJ1-1; V: TRBV6-5; DNA: TGTGCCAGCAGTTATAGCCCCGGCGGCACTGAAGCTTTCTTT; CDR3: CASSYSPGGTEAFF
size: -; D: TRBD2; J: TRBJ2-1; V: TRBV27; DNA: TGTGCCAGCAGTATCCCGACTAGCGGGAGGTCAAATCTCTACAATGAGCAGTTCTTC; CDR3: CASSIPTSGRSNLYNEQFF
size: -; D: -; J: TRBJ2-1; V: TRBV7-3; DNA: TGTGCCAGCAGCTTAGAACAGGGCGGGAGCTCCTACAATGAGCAGTTCTTC; CDR3: CASSLEQGGSSYNEQFF
size: -; D: TRBD1; J: TRBJ2-1; V: TRBV7-7; DNA: TGTGCTAGCAGCTCCTGGACAGGGGACAATGAGCAGTTCTTC; CDR3: CASSSWTGDNEQFF
size: -; D: -; J: TRBJ2-2; V: TRBV18; DNA: TGTGCCAGCTCAGGACAGTCCACCGGGGAGCTGTTTTTT; CDR3: CASSGQSTGELFF
size: -; D: TRBD1; J: TRBJ2-5; V: TRBV10-3; DNA: TGTGCCATCAGTGAGTCTCCACCGGGACAGAGCGAGACCCAGTACTTC; CDR3: CAISESPPGQSETQYF
size: few; D: -; J: TRBJ2-5; V: TRBV27; DNA: TGTGCCAGCAGTTTCGCGGGCTACCAAGAGACCCAGTACTTC; CDR3: CASSFAGYQETQYF
size: once; D: -; J: TRBJ1-5; V: TRBV9; DNA: TGTGCCAGCAGCGTAGCGGATCAGCCCCAGCATTTT; CDR3: CASSVADQPQHF
size: -; D: -; J: TRBJ1-4; V: TRBV15; DNA: TGTGCCACCAGCAGAGATACCAGGGTGTTTGGCGAAAAACTGTTTTTT; CDR3: CATSRDTRVFGEKLFF
size: -; D: -; J: TRBJ1-1; V: TRBV4-1; DNA: TGCGCCAGCAGCCAAAGGGAGGGGAACACTGAAGCTTTCTTT; CDR3: CASSQREGNTEAFF
size: few; D: -; J: TRBJ2-7; V: TRBV19; DNA: TGTGCCAGTAGTACGGGATACGAGCAGTACTTC; CDR3: CASSTGYEQYF
size: -; D: -; J: TRBJ2-3; V: TRBV27; DNA: TGTGCCAGCAGATCCTGCACAGATACGCAGTATTTT; CDR3: CASRSCTDTQYF
size: few; D: -; J: TRBJ1-1; V: TRBV25-1; DNA: TGTGCCAGCGTCGGGAACACTGAAGCTTTCTTT; CDR3: CASVGNTEAFF
size: -; D: -; J: TRBJ2-7; V: TRBV27; DNA: TGTGCCAGCAGTCCACTACAGGGTCTTGGAACCTACGAGCAGTACTTC; CDR3: CASSPLQGLGTYEQYF
size: -; D: TRBD1; J: TRBJ2-7; V: TRBV30; DNA: TGTGCCTGGAGCCGTTCGGGGCAGGGGGACGAGCAGTACTTC; CDR3: CAWSRSGQGDEQYF
size: -; D: TRBD2; J: TRBJ2-3; V: TRBV19; DNA: TGTGCCAGTAGTTCGACCGGGACTAGCGGGGGGTGGACAGATACGCAGTATTTT; CDR3: CASSSTGTSGGWTDTQYF
size: -; D: TRBD1; J: TRBJ2-7; V: TRBV6-5; DNA: TGTGCCAGCAGCCCCCGGGACAGGGATTTCTACGAGCAGTACTTC; CDR3: CASSPRDRDFYEQYF
size: few; D: -; J: TRBJ2-5; V: TRBV29-1; DNA: TGCAGCGTTCTGGGGGCAGGAGAGACCCAGTACTTC; CDR3: CSVLGAGETQYF
size: once; D: -; J: TRBJ2-2; V: TRBV9; DNA: TGTGCCAGCACAGGACAAGCGAACACCGGGGAGCTGTTTTTT; CDR3: CASTGQANTGELFF
size: -; D: -; J: TRBJ1-6; V: TRBV4-3; DNA: TGCGCCAGCAGCCAAGACAGTGAGGTGAATTCACCCCTCCACTTT; CDR3: CASSQDSEVNSPLHF
size: -; D: -; J: TRBJ2-7; V: TRBV27; DNA: TGTGCCAGCAGTTATGTGGGGGACACTACCTACGAGCAGTACTTC; CDR3: CASSYVGDTTYEQYF
size: -; D: TRBD1; J: TRBJ2-1; V: TRBV15; DNA: TGTGCCACCAGCAGCCGGGACAGGGGAGTGGATGAGCAGTTCTTC; CDR3: CATSSRDRGVDEQFF
size: -; D: -; J: TRBJ2-3; V: TRBV7-3; DNA: TGTGCCAGCAGCGAGACGGGTCGGTTGGGCACAGATACGCAGTATTTT; CDR3: CASSETGRLGTDTQYF
size: -; D: TRBD1; J: TRBJ2-7; V: TRBV6-1; DNA: TGTGCCAGCAGTGAAGCAGGGGGCGGTATCTACGAGCAGTACTTC; CDR3: CASSEAGGGIYEQYF
size: -; D: -; J: TRBJ2-3; V: TRBV27; DNA: TGTGCCAGCAGCCTTGTCCCTCCAGATACGCAGTATTTT; CDR3: CASSLVPPDTQYF
size: few; D: -; J: TRBJ2-7; V: TRBV6-1; DNA: TGTGCCGTTACGAGGGGGACCTACGAGCAGTACTTC; CDR3: CAVTRGTYEQYF
size: -; D: TRBD1; J: TRBJ2-2; V: TRBV9; DNA: TGCGCCAGCAGCGACAAGACAGGGGATAACGGGGAGCTGTTTTTT; CDR3: CASSDKTGDNGELFF
size: -; D: TRBD1; J: TRBJ1-1; V: TRBV28; DNA: TGTGCCAGCAACACTGTAGTCTCAGGACAGGGAGTAAAAGAGGGGAACACTGAAGCTTTCTTT; CDR3: CASNTVVSGQGVKEGNTEAFF
size: few; D: TRBD1; J: TRBJ2-7; V: TRBV13; DNA: TGTGCCAGCAGCTTAGAAGACAGGGGCTACGAGCAGTACTTC; CDR3: CASSLEDRGYEQYF
size: -; D: TRBD1; J: TRBJ1-1; V: TRBV19; DNA: TGTGCCAGTAGTAGTAAACCGGGACAGGGATCCCCTGAAGCTTTCTTT; CDR3: CASSSKPGQGSPEAFF
size: -; D: -; J: TRBJ1-1; V: TRBV4-3; DNA: TGCGCCAGCAGCCAAGGTAGGGACATCATGAACACTGAAGCTTTCTTT; CDR3: CASSQGRDIMNTEAFF
size: -; D: -; J: TRBJ2-7; V: TRBV25-1; DNA: TGTGCCAGCAGTGAGCAGAGTAAGAGGCTCGAGCAGTACTTC; CDR3: CASSEQSKRLEQYF
size: -; D: TRBD1; J: TRBJ2-5; V: TRBV27; DNA: TGTGCCAGCAGTTGGGACAGGACCGAGACCCAGTACTTC; CDR3: CASSWDRTETQYF
size: -; D: TRBD2; J: TRBJ2-3; V: TRBV5-4; DNA: TGTGCCAGCAGCTCCCCTAGCGGGGGTACGGATACGCAGTATTTT; CDR3: CASSSPSGGTDTQYF
size: -; D: TRBD2; J: TRBJ2-7; V: TRBV10-3; DNA: TGTGCCACCTCCGGGACTAGTTTATACGAGCAGTACTTC; CDR3: CATSGTSLYEQYF
size: -; D: TRBD2; J: TRBJ2-3; V: TRBV9; DNA: TGTGCCAGCAGCTCCACCCCTCGGGGGGTAGCGGGAGTAGTAGATACGCAGTATTTT; CDR3: CASSSTPRGVAGVVDTQYF
size: -; D: -; J: TRBJ1-1; V: TRBV21-1; DNA: TGTGCCAGCAGCCGGGACAGGGGGCTGAAGGGTACTATGAACACTGAAGCTTTCTTT; CDR3: CASSRDRGLKGTMNTEAFF
size: -; D: -; J: TRBJ1-4; V: TRBV18; DNA: TGTGCCAGCTCACAAGGACTGATTGCAACTAATGAAAAACTGTTTTTT; CDR3: CASSQGLIATNEKLFF
size: -; D: -; J: TRBJ1-3; V: TRBV15; DNA: TGTGCCACCAGCAGAGGGGTGGGAGAGACTGGAAACACCATATATTTT; CDR3: CATSRGVGETGNTIYF
size: few; D: -; J: TRBJ2-5; V: TRBV7-2; DNA: TGTGCCAGCAGCCCTGCGGGACGGGGAAAAGAGACCCAGTACTTC; CDR3: CASSPAGRGKETQYF
size: -; D: TRBD2; J: TRBJ2-3; V: TRBV2; DNA: TGTGCCAGCAGTGAAGATCCAGCGGGGGACACAGATACGCAGTATTTT; CDR3: CASSEDPAGDTDTQYF
size: -; D: -; J: TRBJ1-6; V: TRBV4-2; DNA: TGTGCCAGCAGCCAAGATCGTCAGGGTCCGACAAGCTCCTATAATTCACCCCTCCACTTT; CDR3: CASSQDRQGPTSSYNSPLHF
size: few; D: TRBD2; J: TRBJ2-1; V: TRBV6-5; DNA: TGTGCCAGCAGTCCGCGGGACTACCGAGGGCAGTTCTTC; CDR3: CASSPRDYRGQFF
size: -; D: -; J: TRBJ1-2; V: TRBV6-1; DNA: TGTGCCAGCAGACCGGACGGGAACCCCTATGGCTACACCTTC; CDR3: CASRPDGNPYGYTF
size: -; D: -; J: TRBJ2-5; V: TRBV6-1; DNA: TGTGCCAGCAGTGAAGAGGGCCCCCTAGGGGGAGAGACCCAGTACTTC; CDR3: CASSEEGPLGGETQYF
size: -; D: TRBD1; J: TRBJ2-7; V: TRBV11-2; DNA: TGTGCCAGCAGCCCAATTAATCGACAGGGGGTTTACGAGCAGTACTTC; CDR3: CASSPINRQGVYEQYF
size: -; D: -; J: TRBJ1-1; V: TRBV11-3; DNA: TGTGCCAGCAGCTTAGGCAGGGGGAACACTGAAGCTTTCTTT; CDR3: CASSLGRGNTEAFF
size: -; D: -; J: TRBJ2-7; V: TRBV7-8; DNA: TGTGCCAGCAGCCCGTTTGGGCAGGGGTACGAGCAGTACTTC; CDR3: CASSPFGQGYEQYF
size: -; D: TRBD1; J: TRBJ1-3; V: TRBV2; DNA: TGTGCCAGCAGTGAGGAAGGGACAGGGGCTGGAAACACCATATATTTT; CDR3: CASSEEGTGAGNTIYF
size: -; D: -; J: TRBJ1-2; V: TRBV28; DNA: TGTGGATCGGGAATCTATGGCTACACCTTC; CDR3: CGSGIYGYTF